This passage covers 24 T cell receptor beta chains from one sample sequenced in a study of shared clonotypes between healthy human individuals. Produced via immunoSEQ multiplex PCR; TCRdb's table is partial and in-frame only. The sample lists over a million clones, around 98% occurring once. The source material was naive CD4+ T cells sorted from blood. Subset described: CD45RA+ positively selected. All receptors derive from a young man in good health.

This chain connects TRBV25-1 to TRBJ2-7, with 11 nucleotides matching TRBD2. The CDR3 extends over 15 amino acids. Germline-derived CDR1 and CDR2 are MGHDK and SYGVNS. Trimming took 6 bases from V and 3 from J; bases not matched to a gene: 7. CDR3 nucleotides: TGTGCCAGCAGGGATACTAGCGGGAGTCTCTACGAGCAGTACTTC. Translating it yields CASRDTSGSLYEQYF.

This clone is a singleton in its sample. The CDR3 region is CASSFQGGTGEQFF. In nucleotides, the CDR3 is TGCGCCAGCAGCTTTCAGGGTGGGACAGGTGAGCAGTTCTTC. The rearrangement joins TRBV5-1 to TRBJ2-1; TRBD1 matches 8 bases. Germline V lookup: CDR1 SGHRS, CDR2 YFSETQ. V lost 2 bases, J lost 9 bases, and 7 bases stayed unmatched. This CDR3 region has 14 residues. Based on the CDR3 plus reference TRBV5-1 and TRBJ2-1, the full variable domain is KAGVTQTPRYLIKTRGQQVTLSCSPISGHRSVSWYQQTPGQGLQFLFEYFSETQRNKGNFPGRFSGRQFSNSRSEMNVSTLELGDSALYLCASSFQGGTGEQFFGPGTRLTVL.

This clone was observed once. V gene TRBV5-1 combines with J gene TRBJ2-7; 12 bases map to TRBD2. Germline values: CDR1 SGHRS, CDR2 YFSETQ. CDR3 length equals 15 residues. V gave up 7 bases and J gave up 0 bases; unmatched junction bases: 5. The CDR3 coding sequence is TGCGCCAGCCGACTAGCGGGAGACTTCTCCTACGAGCAGTACTTC. It encodes CASRLAGDFSYEQYF.

The chain carries TRBV5-1 and TRBJ2-7; no definite D call. Germline V gives CDR1 SGHRS, CDR2 YFSETQ. Trimming stripped 3 bases from V and 1 base from J, with 17 bases between. This CDR3 region has 16 residues. CDR3 loop: CASSSPSSAVSYEQYF. In DNA, the CDR3 is TGCGCCAGCAGCTCGCCCTCTTCGGCTGTTTCCTACGAGCAGTACTTC.

The V and J genes are TRBV7-9 and TRBJ2-2, with no clear D. The CDR3 loop spans 13 amino acids. The germline V and J ends were trimmed by 5 bases and 3 bases, with 7 bases remaining between them. CDR1 is SEHNR and CDR2 is FQNEAQ in the germline V gene (reference sequence). The CDR3 DNA reads as TGTGCCAGCAGCCTCCAGCACACCGGGGAGCTGTTTTTT. Its protein is CASSLQHTGELFF.

The chain combines TRBV5-6 with TRBJ2-7, with a possible D match to TRBD1 (5 bases). CDR1 SGHDT and CDR2 YYEEEE come from the germline V gene. V shed 1 base and J shed 2 bases, with 16 bases lying between them. The CDR3 has 16 amino acids. For the CDR3, the DNA is TGTGCCAGCAGCTTGAGACAGACCACCTTCACCTACGAGCAGTACTTC. Its protein is CASSLRQTTFTYEQYF.

CDR3 sequence (DNA): TGCGCCAGCAAGAGGACTACCGGCACCGGGGAGCTGTTTTTT. This codes for CASKRTTGTGELFF. The chain carries TRBV10-1 and TRBJ2-2; weak D call: TRBD2 (6 bases). Germline loops: CDR1 WNHNN, CDR2 SYGVQD (reference sequence). The CDR3 extends over 14 amino acids. Between the trimmed V and J ends, which lost 7 bases and 4 bases, there was a span of 13 bases.

This chain links TRBV9 with TRBJ1-4; 7 bases fit TRBD1. Trimming at V came to 3 bases and at J to 4 bases, leaving 6 bases not matched to a gene. The CDR3 has 15 residues. Germline lookup yields CDR1 SGDLS and CDR2 YYNGEE. The CDR3 reads CASSARDSYNEKLFF. The CDR3 DNA reads TGTGCCAGCAGCGCCCGGGACAGTTATAATGAAAAACTGTTTTTT.

The chain joins TRBV11-2 to TRBJ2-1, with 10 bases that match TRBD2. Per the germline V gene, CDR1 is SGHAT and CDR2 is FQNNGV. This CDR3 has 18 residues. Trimming took 1 base from V and 0 from J; bases not matched to a gene: 6. CDR3 residues: CASSLGRSGRGSYNEQFF. CDR3 sequence (DNA): TGTGCCAGCAGCTTAGGTAGAAGCGGGAGGGGCTCCTACAATGAGCAGTTCTTC.

The chain links TRBV18 to TRBJ2-3, with 7 bases aligning to TRBD1. The CDR3 totals 17 residues. CDR1 is KGHSH and CDR2 is LQKENI in the germline V gene. J gave up 1 base and V 6 bases, and 13 bases lay outside the gene matches. The chain's CDR3 is CASSFLQGPQRTDTQYF. The DNA of the CDR3 is TGTGCCAGCTCTTTTTTACAGGGGCCCCAACGCACAGATACGCAGTATTTT.

V and J are TRBV19 and TRBJ1-1; D gene uncertain. The V gene lost 5 bases and the J gene lost 6 bases, with 10 bases spanning the gap. This CDR3 comprises 12 residues. Germline V gene lookup returns CDR1 LNHDA and CDR2 SQIVND (reference sequence). Written as DNA, the CDR3 is TGTGCCAGTAGTGCTCGGACTGCTGAAGCTTTCTTT. This codes for CASSARTAEAFF.

This clone was counted once. The rearrangement links TRBV19 to TRBJ2-7; 8 bases are a match to TRBD1. V gave up 1 base and J gave up 5 bases; unmatched junction bases: 7. The germline V gene has CDR1 LNHDA and CDR2 SQIVND (reference sequence). The CDR3 sequence is 15 residues long. DNA for the CDR3: TGTGCCAGTAGTATAGTGGCAGGGGGCATGAACGAGCAGTACTTC. It specifies CASSIVAGGMNEQYF.

This clone was observed once. The rearrangement uses TRBV10-1 and TRBJ2-1; 11 positions agree with TRBD2. V was clipped by 5 bases and J by 8 bases; unmatched bases: 2. There are 13 residues in the CDR3. Germline CDR1 is WNHNN and CDR2 is SYGVQD (reference sequence). CDR3 protein: CASSPGLADEQFF. The CDR3 DNA reads TGCGCCAGCAGTCCGGGACTAGCGGATGAGCAGTTCTTC.

With regard to this clone: The same CDR3 also results from other DNA sequences found in this sample. V gene TRBV29-1 combines with J gene TRBJ1-5; tentative D call: TRBD1 (6 bases). This CDR3 contains 12 residues. Germline CDR1 and CDR2: SQVTM and ANQGSEA. The V and J ends lost 4 bases and 5 bases respectively, with 9 bases between them. CDR3 DNA: TGCAGCGTTGGGGCAGGGGATCAGCCCCAGCATTTT. Its translation is CSVGAGDQPQHF.

The rearrangement uses TRBV5-5 and TRBJ2-1, with TRBD2 matching over 7 bases. This CDR3 comprises 15 residues. The germline V gene has CDR1 SGHKS and CDR2 YYEKEE (reference sequence). The V gene end was trimmed by 2 bases and the J gene end by 5 bases; junction bases not matched to a gene: 7. CDR3 sequence (DNA): TGTGCCAGCAGCTTTAGCCTAGCGGCCGACAATGAGCAGTTCTTC. Its translation is CASSFSLAADNEQFF. The variable domain in full, with the rest retrieved from reference TRBV5-5 and TRBJ2-1, is DAGVTQSPTHLIKTRGQQVTLRCSPISGHKSVSWYQQVLGQGPQFIFQYYEKEERGRGNFPDRFSARQFPNYSSELNVNALLLGDSALYLCASSFSLAADNEQFFGPGTRLTVL.

This chain links TRBV18 with TRBJ1-2, with no clear D. The CDR3 consists of 15 residues. The germline gives CDR1 KGHSH, CDR2 LQKENI. Trimming removed 2 bases at V and 4 bases at J, with 14 bases between. Written as DNA, the CDR3 is TGTGCCAGCTCACCATCGCGACAACAATTCTATGGCTACACCTTC. Translated: CASSPSRQQFYGYTF. The entire variable domain, with the rest obtained from reference TRBV18 and TRBJ1-2, is as follows: NAGVMQNPRHLVRRRGQEARLRCSPMKGHSHVYWYRQLPEEGLKFMVYLQKENIIDESGMPKERFSAEFPKEGPSILRIQQVVRGDSAAYFCASSPSRQQFYGYTFGSGTRLTVV.

The V and J genes are TRBV19 and TRBJ2-7; 7 bases line up with TRBD1. Trimming removed 7 bases from V and 5 bases from J; junction bases left unmatched: 11. CDR1 is LNHDA and CDR2 is SQIVND in the germline V gene (reference sequence). The CDR3 is made up of 14 amino acids. CDR3 nucleotide sequence: TGTGCCAGTACCGTGACAGGGAATTCTGACGAGCAGTACTTC. Translated, it gives CASTVTGNSDEQYF.

The chain couples TRBV11-2 to TRBJ2-3; 8 bases fit TRBD1. J lost 1 base, V lost 5 bases, and 8 bases had no gene match. Germline loops: CDR1 SGHAT, CDR2 FQNNGV. This CDR3 comprises 16 residues. As DNA, the CDR3 is TGTGCCAGCAGCGGTGGGCTGGGACAGGGCACAGATACGCAGTATTTT. Translated: CASSGGLGQGTDTQYF.

The V call is TRBV4-3, the J call TRBJ1-4; the D is unclear. The CDR3 is 15 residues long. Germline V gene data show CDR1 as LGHNA and CDR2 as YSLEER. Trimming shortened V by 7 bases and J by 5 bases, and 17 bases separated the two germline ends. The CDR3 sequence: CASTIASGRNEKLFF. CDR3 bases: TGCGCCAGCACCATCGCCTCGGGGAGGAATGAAAAACTGTTTTTT.

A single count supports this clone. The chain carries TRBV5-6 and TRBJ2-6; D not certain. Germline-derived CDR1 and CDR2 are SGHDT and YYEEEE. The CDR3 has 17 residues. Between the trimmed V and J ends, which lost 2 bases and 3 bases, there was a span of 15 bases. CDR3 nucleotides: TGTGCCAGCAGCTTACCCTCGACATTCGTTGGGGCCAACGTCCTGACTTTC. Its protein product is CASSLPSTFVGANVLTF. Based on the CDR3 plus reference TRBV5-6 and TRBJ2-6, the full variable domain is DAGVTQSPTHLIKTRGQQVTLRCSPKSGHDTVSWYQQALGQGPQFIFQYYEEEERQRGNFPDRFSGHQFPNYSSELNVNALLLGDSALYLCASSLPSTFVGANVLTFGAGSRLTVL.

This clone appeared a single time. The gene calls are TRBV27 and TRBJ2-7, with 7 bases that match TRBD1. The CDR3 extends over 22 amino acids. The junction had 28 bases not matched to a gene; V was cut back by 3 bases and J by 2 bases. Germline CDR1 and CDR2: MNHEY and SMNVEV (reference sequence). The CDR3 reads CASSFPLAATLYRTGQTYEQYF. The CDR3, as DNA: TGTGCCAGCAGTTTCCCGTTGGCCGCAACCCTTTACCGTACGGGACAGACCTACGAGCAGTACTTC.

The V call is TRBV6-1, the J call TRBJ2-7; D is possibly TRBD1 (6 bases). The V end lost 1 base, the J end lost 4 bases, and 14 bases lay between the germline ends. This CDR3 region has 15 residues. Per the germline V gene, CDR1 is MNHNS and CDR2 is SASEGT. CDR3 region: CASSEGYGGWYEQYF. DNA of the CDR3: TGTGCCAGCAGTGAAGGGTATGGGGGCTGGTACGAGCAGTACTTC.

This sequence joins TRBV18 and TRBJ1-2; TRBD1 agrees at 7 bases. V was clipped by 5 bases and J by 4 bases; unmatched bases: 7. The CDR3 is made up of 14 amino acids. Germline assignment: CDR1 KGHSH and CDR2 LQKENI. The CDR3 is CASSSKDRLYGYTF. CDR3 bases: TGTGCCAGCTCATCCAAGGACAGGCTCTATGGCTACACCTTC.

J is TRBJ2-3 and V is TRBV10-1; 7 bases align to TRBD2. The CDR3 is 17 amino acids. The trim removed 0 bases at V and 2 bases at J, leaving 8 bases unmatched. Germline V lookup: CDR1 WNHNN, CDR2 SYGVQD (reference sequence). The CDR3 DNA reads TGCGCCAGCAGTGAGTCGAGTCTAGCGGACCTCACAGATACGCAGTATTTT. Its translation: CASSESSLADLTDTQYF.